The 7 T cell receptor beta chains listed next were all sequenced from one sample in a study of graft-versus-host responses after intestinal transplantation. Antigens of these TCRs are unknown. This table comes from immunoSEQ multiplex PCR, and its TCRdb copy is limited to in-frame clones, with some not included. This sample has under 95,000 clones, with 88% found just once. Material: unstimulated CD4+ T cells sorted from spleen or lymph node cells, obtained before transplant. Source of these receptors: a human donor who was the organ donor for an intestinal transplant.

This clone was observed once. This chain links TRBV28 with TRBJ2-6; no firm D call. In germline, CDR1 is MDHEN, CDR2 SYDVKM. V was pared by 6 bases and J by 2 bases, with 5 bases between. The CDR3 covers 13 residues. CDR3 in amino acids: CASRPAGANVLTF. CDR3 sequence (DNA): TGTGCCAGCAGACCGGCTGGGGCCAACGTCCTGACTTTC.

CDR3 DNA: TGTGCCAGTAGACCGAAGGGGCGAGTGGAGACCCAGTACTTC. This sequence encodes CASRPKGRVETQYF. This rearrangement joins TRBV19 to TRBJ2-5; D might be TRBD1 (5 bases). Trimming removed 6 bases from V and 5 bases from J, with 16 bases in between. CDR1 and CDR2 from the germline V gene are LNHDA and SQIVND (reference sequence). The CDR3 is 14 residues long.

The CDR3 DNA reads TGTGCCAGCAGCCTTTCGGGGGGTCCCACGTACAATGAGCAGTTCTTC. Translation: CASSLSGGPTYNEQFF. The chain has TRBV7-2 and TRBJ2-1; TRBD2 matches at 7 bases. This CDR3 contains 16 residues. Germline lookup yields CDR1 SGHTA and CDR2 FQGNSA. After removal of 5 bases from V and 4 bases from J, the junction contained 11 bases not matched to a gene.

The rearrangement joins TRBV14 to TRBJ2-1, with 10 bases lining up with TRBD2. V was pared by 5 bases and J by 0 bases, with 13 bases of the junction left unmatched. The germline V gene has CDR1 SGHDN and CDR2 FVKESK. The CDR3 length is 19 residues. CDR3 protein: CASSSGLGAGGPSYNEQFF. The CDR3 DNA reads TGTGCCAGCAGCTCCGGACTGGGAGCGGGAGGGCCCTCCTACAATGAGCAGTTCTTC.

The CDR3, as DNA: TGTGCCAGCAGGCGGGACAGCCACTATGGCTACACCTTC. Its protein is CASRRDSHYGYTF. V and J are TRBV6-5 and TRBJ1-2; 7 bases align to TRBD1. The CDR3 extends over 13 amino acids. The V gene end was trimmed by 6 bases and the J gene end by 3 bases; junction bases not matched to a gene: 4. Germline CDR1 and CDR2: MNHEY and SVGAGI.

The chain links TRBV19 to TRBJ1-2, with 8 bases lining up with TRBD1. The V gene end was trimmed by 11 bases and the J gene end by 0 bases; junction bases not matched to a gene: 11. Per the germline V gene, CDR1 is LNHDA and CDR2 is SQIVND (reference sequence). The CDR3 length is 15 residues. CDR3 in amino acids: CAGRTPGQANYGYTF. The CDR3 bases are TGTGCCGGGAGGACTCCGGGACAGGCTAACTATGGCTACACCTTC.

The genes are TRBV10-3 and TRBJ2-1; no definite D call. CDR1 is ENHRY, CDR2 SYGVKD, per germline. This CDR3 spans 15 amino acids. Trimming removed 5 bases at V and 1 base at J, with 12 bases between. The DNA for the CDR3 is TGTGCCATCAGTTCGGGTATTATTTCCTACAATGAGCAGTTCTTC. It yields the protein CAISSGIISYNEQFF.